This T cell receptor (beta chain) was sequenced for a study of OX40 agonist ivuxolimab in advanced cancers. The CDR3 spans 14 residues. Germline-derived CDR1 and CDR2 are SQVTM and ANQGSEA. Trimming took off 6 bases at V and 0 bases at J, with 9 bases between the two ends. TCRdb keeps only in-frame clones here, not all; method: immunoSEQ multiplex PCR. The table includes some 57,000 clones, 84% detected once. Sequenced material: CD4+ or CD8+ T cells sorted from blood, taken in a trial of the OX40 agonist ivuxolimab. The origin of this receptor is an adult with an advanced solid tumor such as melanoma, head and neck, liver or kidney cancer. The chain links TRBV29-1 to TRBJ2-6, with D unresolved. CDR3 nucleotide sequence: TGCAGCGTGGAGAAGAGCTCTGGGGCCAACGTCCTGACTTTC. Translated: CSVEKSSGANVLTF.